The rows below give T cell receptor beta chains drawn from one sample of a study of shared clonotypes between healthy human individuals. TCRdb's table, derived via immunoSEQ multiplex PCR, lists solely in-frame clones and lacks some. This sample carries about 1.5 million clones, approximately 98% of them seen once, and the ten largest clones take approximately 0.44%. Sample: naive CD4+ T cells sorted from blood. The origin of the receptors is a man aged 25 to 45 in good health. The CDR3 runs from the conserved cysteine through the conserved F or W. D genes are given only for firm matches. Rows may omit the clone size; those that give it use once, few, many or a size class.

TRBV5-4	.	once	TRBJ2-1	CASSRPREFDNEQFF	TGTGCCAGCAGCCGACCACGGGAGTTCGACAATGAGCAGTTCTTC
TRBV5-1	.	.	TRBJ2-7	CASSLGRVYEQYF	TGCGCCAGCAGCTTGGGCAGGGTCTACGAGCAGTACTTC
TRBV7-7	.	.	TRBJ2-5	CASSETGLQETQYF	TGTGCTAGCAGCGAAACGGGGCTCCAAGAGACCCAGTACTTC
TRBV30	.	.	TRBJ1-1	CAWATRGDTEAFF	TGTGCCTGGGCGACAAGGGGGGACACTGAAGCTTTCTTT
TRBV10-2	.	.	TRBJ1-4	CASSELRGLNEKLFF	TGCGCCAGCAGTGAGTTGCGGGGACTTAATGAAAAACTGTTTTTT
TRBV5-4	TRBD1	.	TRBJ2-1	CASSLRQGTHNEQFF	TGTGCCAGCAGCTTAAGACAGGGCACTCACAATGAGCAGTTCTTC
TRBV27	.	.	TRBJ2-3	CASSPRGAWGTDTQYF	TGTGCCAGCAGTCCCCGCGGGGCATGGGGCACAGATACGCAGTATTTT
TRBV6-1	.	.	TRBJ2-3	CARPASDTQYF	TGTGCCAGACCTGCATCAGATACGCAGTATTTT
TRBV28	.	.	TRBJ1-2	CASALAGSGYTF	TGTGCCAGCGCCCTTGCGGGTTCTGGCTACACCTTC
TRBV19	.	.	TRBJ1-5	CASRGRYSNQPQHF	TGTGCCAGTAGAGGACGGTATAGCAATCAGCCCCAGCATTTT
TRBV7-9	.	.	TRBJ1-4	CASSLWVEHEKLFF	TGTGCCAGCAGCTTATGGGTTGAACATGAAAAACTGTTTTTT
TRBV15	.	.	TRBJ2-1	CATSLMRTVEQFF	TGTGCCACCAGCCTTATGAGGACGGTAGAGCAGTTCTTC
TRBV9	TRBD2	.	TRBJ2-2	CASSVPLAGNTGELFF	TGTGCCAGCAGCGTGCCACTAGCGGGGAACACCGGGGAGCTGTTTTTT
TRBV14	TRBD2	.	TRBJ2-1	CASSRSLLAGGGNEQFF	TGTGCCAGCAGCCGGAGCCTACTAGCGGGAGGTGGGAATGAGCAGTTCTTC
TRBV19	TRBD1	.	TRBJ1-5	CASSDHRGQGARNQPQHF	TGTGCCAGTAGTGACCATAGGGGACAGGGGGCACGAAATCAGCCCCAGCATTTT
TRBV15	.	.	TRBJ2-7	CATSTLSYDSRYEQYF	TGTGCCACCAGCACCCTGTCCTACGACTCACGCTACGAGCAGTACTTC
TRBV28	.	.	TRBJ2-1	CASSLLQGLGNEQFF	TGTGCCAGCAGTTTATTGCAGGGGTTGGGTAATGAGCAGTTCTTC
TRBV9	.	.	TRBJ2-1	CASSVAGRVPYNEQFF	TGTGCCAGCAGCGTAGCCGGGCGGGTCCCCTACAATGAGCAGTTCTTC
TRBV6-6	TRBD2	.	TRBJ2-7	CASSGSSGRFYEQYF	TGTGCCAGCAGTGGATCTAGCGGGAGGTTCTACGAGCAGTACTTC